This TCR beta chain was identified in a study of beta chain features in type 1 diabetes. Study as a whole: Patients and healthy donors were similar in age, gender and cell yields.

Per the germline V gene, CDR1 is SGHRS and CDR2 is YFSETQ. V was shortened by 2 bases and J by 7 bases, with 10 bases between the two germline ends. The CDR3 consists of 13 residues. Regarding this clone: Its specificity is unknown.

Sorted CD4+ subsets: naive, central memory, regulatory, stem cell-like memory (CD45RO/CCR7/CD25/CD127/CD95/CD27 panel). Sequencing targeted expressed TCRB transcripts, as all isolated RNA had been reverse transcribed. TCRdb keeps only in-frame clones here, not all; method: immunoSEQ multiplex PCR. This sample has 250,000 to 300,000 clones, with around 22% found just once. Study results and caveats: Researchers report that Type 1 diabetes patients had moderately but significantly shorter TCRB CDR3s across all four CD4+ subsets. Any HLA-type effect on TCRB rearrangement remained unresolved here. A potential PCR bias toward shorter templates would be equal in patient and control samples.

The V and J genes are TRBV5-1 and TRBJ2-1, with TRBD1 as a possible D gene (6 bases). The sample consisted of naive CD4+ T cells from blood. This clonotype was obtained from a woman aged 30 to 39 with type 1 diabetes. CDR3: CASSFDRLNEQFF. The CDR3 nucleotides are TGCGCCAGCAGCTTTGACAGGCTTAATGAGCAGTTCTTC.